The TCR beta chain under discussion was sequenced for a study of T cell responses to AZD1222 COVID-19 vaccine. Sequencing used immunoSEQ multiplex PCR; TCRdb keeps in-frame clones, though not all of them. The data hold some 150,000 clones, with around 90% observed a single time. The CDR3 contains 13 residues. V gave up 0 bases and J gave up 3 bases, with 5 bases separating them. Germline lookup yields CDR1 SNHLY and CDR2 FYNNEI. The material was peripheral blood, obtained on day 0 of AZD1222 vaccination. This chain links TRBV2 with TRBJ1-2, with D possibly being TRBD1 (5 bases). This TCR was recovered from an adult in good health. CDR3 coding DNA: TGTGCCAGCAGTGAAGCGGGGGACTATGGCTACACCTTC. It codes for CASSEAGDYGYTF.